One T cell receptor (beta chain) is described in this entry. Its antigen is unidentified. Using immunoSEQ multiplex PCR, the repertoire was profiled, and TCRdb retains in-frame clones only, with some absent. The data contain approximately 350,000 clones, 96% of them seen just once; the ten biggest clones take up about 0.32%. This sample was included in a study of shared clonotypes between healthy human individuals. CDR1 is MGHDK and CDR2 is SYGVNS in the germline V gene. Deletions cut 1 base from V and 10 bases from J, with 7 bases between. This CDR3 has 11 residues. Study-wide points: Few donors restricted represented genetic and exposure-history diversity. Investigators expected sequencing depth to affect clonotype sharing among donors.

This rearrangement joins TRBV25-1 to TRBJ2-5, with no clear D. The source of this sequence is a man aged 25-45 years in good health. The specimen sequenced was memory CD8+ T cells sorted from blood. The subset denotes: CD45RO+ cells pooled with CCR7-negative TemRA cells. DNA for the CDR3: TGTGCCAGCAGTGAATTTCGAGACCAGTACTTC. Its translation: CASSEFRDQYF.